The 11 T cell receptor beta chains below were found in one sample sequenced in a study of T-cell reconstitution after alpha-beta-depleted transplantation in children. The library targeted TCRbeta and was prepared with unique molecular identifiers. Each CDR3 protein is one row after TCRdb ran MiXCR on the PCR reads. The repertoire includes about 900,000 distinct CDR3 sequences, around 30% of them detected once, and over 25% sits in the top ten. The source was PBMCs, mostly from graft donor cells, collected 360 days after TCRalphabeta/CD19-depleted stem cell transplant. Source of these receptors: a boy less than two years old who had a stem cell transplant for SCID, so the T cells may come from the graft donor.

V usage is TRBV21-1 and J usage is TRBJ2-4. TRBV21-1 is a pseudogene. The CDR3 is made up of 15 amino acids. CDR3 loop: CASSKALLAKNIQYF. DNA of the CDR3: TGTGCCAGCAGCAAAGCCTTGTTAGCCAAAAACATTCAGTACTTC.

V is TRBV5-1 and J is TRBJ2-1, with D maybe TRBD2 (6 bases). V lost 0 bases and J lost 6, with 13 bases in between. The V gene's germline CDR1 is SGHRS and CDR2 YFSETQ. The CDR3 length is 15 residues. The CDR3 region is CASSLVAGRSNEQFF. The DNA for the CDR3 is TGCGCCAGCAGCTTGGTGGCAGGGAGGTCCAATGAGCAGTTCTTC.

V usage is TRBV6-1 and J usage is TRBJ2-1; 8 bases are a match to TRBD1. The germline gives CDR1 MNHNS, CDR2 SASEGT. This CDR3 is 15 amino acids long. Trimming at V came to 4 bases and at J to 8 bases, leaving 10 bases not matched to a gene. The CDR3 DNA follows: TGTGCCAGCAGTGGACGACAGGGGATAATGCATGAGCAGTTCTTC. Protein: CASSGRQGIMHEQFF.

The rearrangement uses TRBV3-1 and TRBJ2-1; D tentatively reads TRBD1 or TRBD2 (5 bases each). Germline assignment: CDR1 LGHDT and CDR2 YNNKEL (reference sequence). Trimming removed 4 bases from V and 0 bases from J, with 10 bases in between. The CDR3 has 15 amino acids. The CDR3, as DNA: TGTGCCAGCAGCCCCCGGGACCACTCCTACAATGAGCAGTTCTTC. It translates to CASSPRDHSYNEQFF.

The chain couples TRBV7-3 to TRBJ2-2; maybe TRBD2 (6 bases). Trimming removed 6 bases at V and 3 bases at J, with 20 bases between. This CDR3 spans 17 amino acids. Germline CDR1 and CDR2: SGHTA and FQGTGA. DNA for the CDR3: TGTGCCAGCAGTTCGTCTCCCCGGGACTCCTACACCGGGGAGCTGTTTTTT. Its translation is CASSSSPRDSYTGELFF.

The chain links TRBV28 to TRBJ1-5; D possibly corresponds to TRBD1 (6 bases). V lost 5 bases and J 11 bases, leaving 19 bases between the germline ends. Germline V CDR1 and CDR2: MDHEN, SYDVKM. The CDR3 covers 14 residues. The CDR3 nucleotides read TGTGCCAGCAGTAGGACATGGGGGCTCGGGGCCCAGCATTTT. Protein product: CASSRTWGLGAQHF.

V usage is TRBV20-1 and J usage is TRBJ2-1; weak D call: TRBD2 (5 bases). Per the germline V gene, CDR1 is DFQATT and CDR2 is SNEGSKA (reference sequence). This CDR3 is built from 14 residues. Trimming removed 3 bases from V and 6 bases from J, with 15 bases in between. This CDR3 reads CSASYGSAPNEQFF. The CDR3 region has the DNA TGCAGTGCTAGTTACGGTAGCGCTCCCAATGAGCAGTTCTTC.

This clonotype was detected only a few times. The rearrangement joins TRBV20-1 to TRBJ2-5; the D gene is possibly TRBD2 (6 bases). Between the trimmed V and J ends, which lost 4 bases and 2 bases, there was a span of 8 bases. In germline, CDR1 is DFQATT, CDR2 SNEGSKA (reference sequence). The CDR3 covers 12 residues. CDR3 nucleotides: TGCAGTGCTATGGGGGGACAAGAGACCCAGTACTTC. Translated, it gives CSAMGGQETQYF.

The chain combines TRBV20-1 with TRBJ2-7, with D possibly matching TRBD2 (5 bases). The CDR3 extends over 14 amino acids. V gave up 2 bases and J gave up 3 bases, with 14 bases separating them. Germline-derived CDR1 and CDR2 are DFQATT and SNEGSKA (reference sequence). This chain's CDR3 is CSARIRGSGYEQYF. The CDR3 bases are TGCAGTGCTAGAATTCGGGGATCGGGCTACGAGCAGTACTTC.

This clonotype appeared a few times. The rearrangement joins TRBV12-3 or TRBV12-4 to TRBJ2-1; D is perhaps TRBD2 (6 bases). The CDR3 contains 15 residues. V shed 6 bases and J shed 7 bases, with 19 bases lying between them. This CDR3 is CASRTTRGWLNEQFF. Here the CDR3 DNA reads TGTGCCAGCAGGACGACCCGGGGGTGGTTAAATGAGCAGTTCTTC.

The chain combines TRBV9 with TRBJ2-1, with 16 bases that match TRBD2. The CDR3 contains 18 residues. V was clipped by 3 bases and J by 7 bases; unmatched bases: 10. Germline CDR1 SGDLS, CDR2 YYNGEE. The CDR3 DNA reads as TGTGCCAGCAGCGCGGGACTAGCGGGGGGGCCGAGTAGAAATGAGCAGTTCTTC. It codes for CASSAGLAGGPSRNEQFF.